This T cell receptor beta chain was sequenced during a study of blood T cell repertoires in COVID-19. Study details: Sites in the United States, Italy and Spain provided acute and convalescent COVID-19 samples. From T cells, B-cell-depleted T cells, or PBMCs came the material, which was cDNA or gDNA.

The Seattle site enrolled patients during active infection and followed them longitudinally. V lost 5 bases and J lost 0, with 12 bases in between. The germline V gene encodes CDR1 MDHEN and CDR2 SYDVKM. This CDR3 is 15 amino acids long. Original methodology: Estimation of nucleated cell counts relied on the amplification of reference gene primers. Libraries were prepared by immunoSEQ multiplex PCR; TCRdb keeps only in-frame clonotypes and omits some of them. V and J calls and clone size come straight from that table; D and trimming were deduced from the DNA. The sample records almost 95,000 clones, roughly nine tenths being singletons.

J is TRBJ2-3 and V is TRBV28; D is perhaps TRBD2 (5 bases). The receptor's source is an older woman with COVID-19, enrolled during active disease. Sequenced: peripheral blood. The CDR3 DNA reads TGTGCCAGCAGTACACCGGGAACAAGCACAGATACGCAGTATTTT. This encodes CASSTPGTSTDTQYF.